One and the same sample provided the 2 T cell receptor beta chains below, sequenced in a study of CD8+CD57+ T cells in acquired aplastic anemia. Sequenced patients had shown CD8+CD57+ cell expansion by flow cytometry. Genomic DNA was employed as the template in profiling TCR beta VDJ and CDR3. Each CDR3 protein is one row after TCRdb ran MiXCR on the reads. The profile covers 150,000 to 200,000 distinct CDR3 sequences, with approximately 48% appearing a single time and roughly 2% taken by the ten largest. Source material: sorted CD4+, CD8+, or CD8+CD57+ T cells (not recorded which) from PBMCs. These receptors were taken from a human donor with aplastic anemia.

The V gene is TRBV29-1, the J gene TRBJ2-3; TRBD2 matches at 9 bases. The V segment lost 4 bases and the J segment 2 bases; nucleotides outside the gene matches: 7. The CDR3 loop spans 15 amino acids. Germline V gene lookup returns CDR1 SQVTM and CDR2 ANQGSEA. In nucleotides, the CDR3 is TGCAGCGTTGGGGGCGGGAGGGGATTCACAGATACGCAGTATTTT. This gives the protein CSVGGGRGFTDTQYF.

Concerning this clonotype: At one boundary the junction diverges from the germline segment, which might be a read error. V usage is TRBV19 and J usage is TRBJ1-5, with no clear D. The CDR3 totals 15 residues. In germline, CDR1 is LNHDA, CDR2 SQIVND (reference sequence). CDR3 DNA: TGTGCCAGTAGGAGACTAGCAGCTTACAATGAGCCCCAGCATTTT. Translating it yields CASRRLAAYNEPQHF.